Listed here are 27 T cell receptor beta chains from one sample, sequenced in a study of T-cell reconstitution after alpha-beta-depleted transplantation in children. For TCRbeta, the library was prepared with unique molecular identifiers. TCRdb ran MiXCR on the PCR reads and lists one entry per CDR3 protein. The table includes approximately 390,000 distinct CDR3 sequences, roughly 11% detected once. The input for sequencing was PBMCs from the stem cell graft donor, taken from the stem cell graft. The source is a human donor who donated a stem cell graft to a child with acute myeloid leukemia.

This clonotype has a handful of counts. A junction boundary mismatches the germline segment, possibly from a read error. J is TRBJ2-1 and V is TRBV20-1; 10 positions match TRBD1. The CDR3 totals 15 residues. Germline V gene sequence: CDR1 DFQATT, CDR2 SNEGSKA (reference sequence). The CDR3 spells CSASPGTGAYTEQFF. In DNA, the CDR3 is TGCAGTGCTAGCCCCGGGACAGGGGCATACACTGAGCAGTTCTTC.

This clonotype was detected a few times. This rearrangement joins TRBV5-1 to TRBJ1-6; D not certain. The V end was cut by 0 bases, the J end by 0 bases, with 13 bases between. Germline lookup yields CDR1 SGHRS and CDR2 YFSETQ. The CDR3 is 18 residues long. The CDR3 here is CASSLVGLGSSYNSPLHF. CDR3 sequence (DNA): TGCGCCAGCAGCTTGGTTGGTCTGGGGAGCTCCTATAATTCACCCCTCCACTTT.

The rearrangement joins TRBV12-5 to TRBJ2-7, with no clear D. The CDR3 loop spans 15 amino acids. The V gene's germline CDR1 is LGHNT and CDR2 FRNRAP. Trimming removed 0 bases at V and 3 bases at J, with 12 bases between. CDR3 amino acids: CASGLVVSHYYEQYF. The CDR3, as DNA: TGTGCTAGTGGTTTGGTGGTGTCCCACTACTACGAGCAGTACTTC.

A note on this clonotype: This clone may be a read error of a much larger clone one base away. The J gene is TRBJ2-7, the V gene TRBV7-2; tentative D call: TRBD2 (6 bases). Germline V gives CDR1 SGHTA, CDR2 FQGNSA. V was trimmed by 4 bases and J by 4 bases, leaving 11 bases between them. The CDR3 totals 13 residues. CDR3 loop: CASSWDGGYEQYF. As DNA, the CDR3 is TGTGCCAGCAGCTGGGACGGGGGTTACGAGCAGTACTTC.

The chain uses TRBV4-1 and TRBJ2-1; 7 positions match TRBD1. With 3 bases clipped from V and 5 bases from J, the junction kept 4 bases outside the gene matches. CDR3 length equals 14 residues. Germline CDR1 is MGHRA and CDR2 is YSYEKL. The CDR3: CASSQQTGDNEQFF. CDR3 DNA sequence: TGCGCCAGCAGCCAGCAAACAGGGGACAATGAGCAGTTCTTC.

V usage is TRBV5-1 and J usage is TRBJ2-1; D not certain. CDR3 length: 13 residues. V lost 0 bases to trimming and J lost 10 bases, with 11 bases between them. Germline V lookup: CDR1 SGHRS, CDR2 YFSETQ. The CDR3 DNA sequence: TGCGCCAGCAGCTTGGGATTGTTTGGGGAGCAGTTCTTC. This sequence encodes CASSLGLFGEQFF.

V gene TRBV5-1 combines with J gene TRBJ2-7, with D perhaps matching TRBD1 or TRBD2 (5 bases each). Germline CDR1 is SGHRS and CDR2 is YFSETQ. CDR3 length equals 14 residues. V was pared by 4 bases and J by 3 bases, with 14 bases between. The CDR3 DNA sequence: TGCGCCAGCAGCCCCCCGGGACGAGACTACGAGCAGTACGTC. Protein product: CASSPPGRDYEQYV.

This chain links TRBV6-5 with TRBJ2-5; D not certain. V lost 0 bases, J lost 0 bases, and 8 bases lay in between. The CDR3 extends over 15 amino acids. CDR1 MNHEY and CDR2 SVGAGI come from the germline V gene. The CDR3 protein is CASSYSAGNQETQYF. The CDR3 coding sequence is TGTGCCAGCAGTTACTCTGCCGGAAACCAAGAGACCCAGTACTTC.

This chain uses TRBV11-1 with TRBJ2-1, with 11 bases identical to TRBD1. V was clipped by 5 bases and J by 12 bases; unmatched bases: 12. Germline lookup yields CDR1 SGHAT and CDR2 FQDESV (reference sequence). CDR3 length equals 15 residues. CDR3 loop: CASSAGRTGGVGQFF. The CDR3, as DNA: TGTGCCAGCAGCGCCGGAAGGACAGGGGGCGTCGGGCAGTTCTTC.

This clonotype has a count of ten or more. The J gene is TRBJ2-3, the V gene TRBV20-1; 12 bases match TRBD2. CDR3 length: 17 amino acids. The ends lost 4 bases at V and 2 bases at J; junction bases unmatched: 10. Per germline, CDR1 DFQATT and CDR2 SNEGSKA (reference sequence). The CDR3 here is CSAIGTSGLVITDTQYF. As DNA, the CDR3 is TGCAGTGCTATCGGGACTAGCGGGCTCGTCATCACAGATACGCAGTATTTT.

This clonotype was detected only a few times. This CDR3 reads CASSYQRGGMNTEAFF. Written as DNA, the CDR3 is TGTGCCAGCAGTTACCAAAGGGGGGGGATGAACACTGAAGCTTTCTTT. V is TRBV6-5 and J is TRBJ1-1, with a tentative D call TRBD1 (6 bases). Germline CDR1 reads MNHEY; CDR2 reads SVGAGI. V dropped 2 bases and J dropped 0 bases, with 13 bases sitting between them. This CDR3 contains 16 residues.

This clonotype turned up a few times. The chain uses TRBV20-1 and TRBJ2-5; TRBD2 matches at 10 bases. Germline V gene sequence: CDR1 DFQATT, CDR2 SNEGSKA (reference sequence). This CDR3 contains 14 residues. Unmatched junction bases numbered 9, after V lost 6 bases and J lost 5 bases. CDR3 protein: CSARAGAGGETQYF. As DNA, the CDR3 is TGCAGTGCCCGAGCAGGAGCGGGGGGGGAGACCCAGTACTTC.

The chain couples TRBV19 to TRBJ2-1; 8 bases align to TRBD2. The germline V gene has CDR1 LNHDA and CDR2 SQIVND (reference sequence). The V gene end was trimmed by 5 bases and the J gene end by 6 bases; junction bases not matched to a gene: 9. This CDR3 is built from 15 residues. The CDR3 coding sequence is TGTGCCAGTAGTTGGGGGTCGGGACTAGTCAATGAGCAGTTCTTC. Translating it yields CASSWGSGLVNEQFF.

V is TRBV29-1 and J is TRBJ2-7; TRBD2 is a possible D gene (7 bases). Germline CDR1 is SQVTM and CDR2 is ANQGSEA. The CDR3 runs to 13 residues. V was clipped by 3 bases and J by 3 bases, with 12 bases between them. CDR3 loop: CSVDGGHGYEQYF. CDR3 nucleotide sequence: TGCAGCGTTGACGGGGGGCACGGCTACGAGCAGTACTTC.

In this sample, this clonotype turned up many times. V is TRBV5-6 and J is TRBJ1-2; D possibly corresponds to TRBD1 (5 bases). The CDR3 is 15 residues long. V was pared by 1 base and J by 4 bases, with 14 bases between. Germline lookup yields CDR1 SGHDT and CDR2 YYEEEE. The CDR3 region is CASSLRDGDLYGYTF. The CDR3 DNA reads TGTGCCAGCAGCTTGCGGGACGGGGACCTCTATGGCTACACCTTC. The variable domain in full, completed from reference TRBV5-6 and TRBJ1-2, reads DAGVTQSPTHLIKTRGQQVTLRCSPKSGHDTVSWYQQALGQGPQFIFQYYEEEERQRGNFPDRFSGHQFPNYSSELNVNALLLGDSALYLCASSLRDGDLYGYTFGSGTRLTVV.

The sample holds a few counts of this clonotype. The genes are TRBV7-9 and TRBJ2-7; 9 bases fit TRBD1. Trimming removed 3 bases from V and 3 bases from J; junction bases left unmatched: 9. Germline V gene sequence: CDR1 SEHNR, CDR2 FQNEAQ (reference sequence). The CDR3 length is 16 residues. CDR3 loop: CASSFPTDRGFYEQYF. DNA for the CDR3: TGTGCCAGCAGCTTCCCCACGGACAGGGGTTTCTACGAGCAGTACTTC.

This clonotype was seen a few times. The chain links TRBV11-2 to TRBJ2-5; 10 bases fit TRBD2. The J segment lost 5 bases and the V segment lost 2 bases, leaving 5 bases of the junction unmatched. CDR1 and CDR2 (germline): SGHAT, FQNNGV. The CDR3 is 15 amino acids. The CDR3 DNA sequence: TGTGCCAGCAGCTTAATAGCGGGGGGCGGGGAGACCCAGTACTTC. It specifies CASSLIAGGGETQYF.

The chain carries TRBV5-1 and TRBJ1-1; no clear D. CDR1 and CDR2 (germline): SGHRS, YFSETQ. The ends were cut back, 2 bases at V and 11 bases at J, with 19 bases in the middle. This CDR3 has 14 residues. The CDR3 loop is CASSFTSQALDAFF. The CDR3 region has the DNA TGCGCCAGCAGCTTCACATCTCAGGCTCTAGACGCTTTCTTT. Together with reference TRBV5-1 and TRBJ1-1, the CDR3 gives the full variable domain: KAGVTQTPRYLIKTRGQQVTLSCSPISGHRSVSWYQQTPGQGLQFLFEYFSETQRNKGNFPGRFSGRQFSNSRSEMNVSTLELGDSALYLCASSFTSQALDAFFGQGTRLTVV.

The sample holds many counts of this clonotype. This chain links TRBV20-1 with TRBJ2-3, with a possible D match to TRBD1 (6 bases). The CDR3 is 14 residues long. Trimming took 5 bases from V and 6 from J, leaving 18 bases between them. Germline V gene sequence: CDR1 DFQATT, CDR2 SNEGSKA (reference sequence). The CDR3 DNA sequence: TGCAGTGCTGCATTTCTGAGGGGGTCGGATACGCAGTATTTT. Translating it yields CSAAFLRGSDTQYF.

At least ten counts were recorded for this clonotype. The V gene is TRBV28, the J gene TRBJ2-5, with 11 bases matching TRBD1. V shed 4 bases, J shed 5 bases, and the junction held 12 bases outside the gene matches. CDR3 length: 17 amino acids. Germline CDR1 and CDR2: MDHEN and SYDVKM. The CDR3 nucleotides are TGTGCCAGCAGTTCCCCCCGGACAGGGGGCGCGTACGAGACCCAGTACTTC. Amino acids: CASSSPRTGGAYETQYF.

This clonotype has a handful of counts. The gene calls are TRBV18 and TRBJ1-1; no clear D. Trimming cost V 2 bases and J 7 bases, with 14 bases left between them. The germline gives CDR1 KGHSH, CDR2 LQKENI. The CDR3 has 14 residues. CDR3 amino acids: CASSPSVERNEAFF. The CDR3 DNA reads TGTGCCAGCTCACCATCGGTAGAAAGGAATGAAGCTTTCTTT.

The chain carries TRBV20-1 and TRBJ2-2; 7 bases align to TRBD1. The CDR3 extends over 12 amino acids. Trimming cost V 4 bases and J 6 bases; bases outside gene matches: 2. Germline V lookup: CDR1 DFQATT, CDR2 SNEGSKA (reference sequence). This CDR3 is CSATTGAGELFF. The CDR3 DNA sequence: TGCAGTGCTACAACAGGGGCCGGGGAGCTGTTTTTT.

This clonotype appeared a few times. This chain connects TRBV4-1 to TRBJ2-1; D perhaps matches TRBD1 (6 bases). The CDR3 spans 17 residues. Germline assignment: CDR1 MGHRA and CDR2 YSYEKL. V gave up 1 base and J gave up 4 bases, with 17 bases separating them. CDR3 protein: CASSQGESGARYNEQFF. The CDR3 coding sequence is TGCGCCAGCAGCCAAGGGGAGTCAGGGGCGCGTTACAATGAGCAGTTCTTC.

This clonotype turned up a few times. This chain joins TRBV10-3 and TRBJ2-2, with D perhaps given as TRBD1 or TRBD2 (5 bases each). The CDR3 spans 16 residues. Germline V gene sequence: CDR1 ENHRY, CDR2 SYGVKD. V dropped 11 bases and J dropped 5 bases, with 24 bases sitting between them. In DNA, the CDR3 is TGTGCCTCCTGGGCGGGCAGGGCGATGAGTACCGGGGAGCTGTTTTTT. This codes for CASWAGRAMSTGELFF.

This clonotype was observed a few times. The chain recombines TRBV10-3 with TRBJ1-2; D is ambiguous. The CDR3 runs 11 residues. V was cut by 2 bases and J by 6 bases, with 4 bases left in between. Germline CDR1 reads ENHRY; CDR2 reads SYGVKD. CDR3: CAISEGHGYTF. The CDR3 DNA reads as TGTGCCATCAGTGAGGGACATGGCTACACCTTC.

This clonotype was seen a handful of times. The rearrangement uses TRBV25-1 and TRBJ2-5; D call uncertain. CDR1 MGHDK and CDR2 SYGVNS come from the germline V gene. Trimming stripped 3 bases from V and 2 bases from J, with 10 bases between. The CDR3 is 14 residues long. CDR3: CASSDWGKQETQYF. The CDR3 nucleotides read TGTGCCAGCAGTGACTGGGGAAAACAAGAGACCCAGTACTTC.

There are many counts of this clonotype. The chain joins TRBV12-3 or TRBV12-4 to TRBJ1-5; unclear D gene. There are 12 residues in the CDR3. Trimming cost V 6 bases and J 9 bases, with 12 bases left between them. CDR3 DNA sequence: TGTGCCAGCAGCCTCGAGGGTTGGCCCCAGCATTTT. This sequence encodes CASSLEGWPQHF.